The clone carrying this T cell receptor beta chain showed up many times. Its antigen remains unknown. The data stem from a study of response to subunit inactivated influenza vaccine. The V gene lost 7 bases and the J gene lost 0 bases, with 13 bases spanning the gap. The germline V gene encodes CDR1 MNHEY and CDR2 SMNVEV (reference sequence). The length of the CDR3 is 15 residues. TCRdb re-derived calls from the RT-PCR reads in MiXCR, one entry per CDR3 protein. The sample lists over 650,000 distinct CDR3 sequences; approximately 17% were seen once. The study, taken as a whole, reports: Few new T cells, the authors suggested, are recruited by each seasonal influenza vaccination.

The TCR was taken from a man between 45 and 60 years old who received an inactivated influenza vaccine. The rearrangement uses TRBV27 and TRBJ2-1, with D perhaps TRBD2 (6 bases). The sequencing used PBMCs from blood, collected 5 days after vaccination. CDR3 in DNA: TGTGCCAGCACCCCGGGACTTACCTCCTACAATGAGCAGTTCTTC. It is translated as CASTPGLTSYNEQFF.